This entry concerns a single TCR beta chain. Its matching antigen is unknown. The data originate from a study of PD-L1 blockade in urothelial cancer. Study in general: The year 2014 saw patients start atezolizumab, 1,200 mg intravenously every 3 weeks. General study findings and limits: In blood sampled pretreatment, TCR clonality below the median predicted better survival.

Patients were diagnosed with urothelial carcinoma, either locally advanced or metastatic. Trimming left V 4 bases short and J 6 bases short, with 14 bases between. Germline V lookup: CDR1 SGHNT, CDR2 YYREEE (reference sequence). CDR3 length: 14 amino acids. Each PCR reaction had synthetic TCR analog templates spiked into it. TCRdb keeps only in-frame clones here, not all; method: immunoSEQ multiplex PCR. The sample includes tens of thousands of clones, 82% of them seen just once. The clonotype originates from an older man with urothelial cancer. The chain recombines TRBV5-4 with TRBJ2-1, with D perhaps TRBD1 (5 bases). The starting material was PBMCs, obtained around atezolizumab (anti-PD-L1) treatment. The CDR3 loop is CASSPGSVLNEQFF. CDR3 sequence (DNA): TGTGCCAGCAGCCCAGGGTCTGTTCTCAATGAGCAGTTCTTC.